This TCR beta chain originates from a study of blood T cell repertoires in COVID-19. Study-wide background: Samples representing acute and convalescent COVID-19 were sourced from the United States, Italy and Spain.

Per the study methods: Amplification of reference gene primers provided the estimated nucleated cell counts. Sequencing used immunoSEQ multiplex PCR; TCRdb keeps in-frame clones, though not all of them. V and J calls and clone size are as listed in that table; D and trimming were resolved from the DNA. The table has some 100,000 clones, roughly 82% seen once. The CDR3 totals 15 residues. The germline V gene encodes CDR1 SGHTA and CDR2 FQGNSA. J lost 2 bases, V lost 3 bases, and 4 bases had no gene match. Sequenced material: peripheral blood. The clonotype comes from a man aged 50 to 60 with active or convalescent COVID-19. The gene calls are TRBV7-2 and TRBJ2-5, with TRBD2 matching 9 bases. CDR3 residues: CASSLSAGGQETQYF. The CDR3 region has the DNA TGTGCCAGCAGCTTGTCAGCGGGGGGACAAGAGACCCAGTACTTC.